The present T cell receptor (beta chain) was sequenced within a study of blood T cell repertoires in COVID-19. Across the whole study: Spain, Italy and the United States supplied samples that represented acute and convalescent COVID-19. The analysed material was cDNA or gDNA that came from T cells, B-cell-depleted T cells, or PBMCs.

This table comes from immunoSEQ multiplex PCR, and its TCRdb copy is limited to in-frame clones, with some not included. The table records 35,000 to 45,000 clones, roughly 87% of them present only once. The V end lost 1 base, the J end lost 4 bases, and 10 bases lay between the germline ends. Germline assignment: CDR1 SGHRS and CDR2 YFSETQ. The CDR3 has 14 amino acids. This clonotype originated in a man in his 60s with acute or convalescent COVID-19. Sequencing was done on a sample of peripheral blood. This chain connects TRBV5-1 to TRBJ2-3; D is unresolved. The CDR3 DNA reads as TGCGCCAGCAGCTTGATCCAGGCTGCAGATACGCAGTATTTT. This gives the protein CASSLIQAADTQYF.